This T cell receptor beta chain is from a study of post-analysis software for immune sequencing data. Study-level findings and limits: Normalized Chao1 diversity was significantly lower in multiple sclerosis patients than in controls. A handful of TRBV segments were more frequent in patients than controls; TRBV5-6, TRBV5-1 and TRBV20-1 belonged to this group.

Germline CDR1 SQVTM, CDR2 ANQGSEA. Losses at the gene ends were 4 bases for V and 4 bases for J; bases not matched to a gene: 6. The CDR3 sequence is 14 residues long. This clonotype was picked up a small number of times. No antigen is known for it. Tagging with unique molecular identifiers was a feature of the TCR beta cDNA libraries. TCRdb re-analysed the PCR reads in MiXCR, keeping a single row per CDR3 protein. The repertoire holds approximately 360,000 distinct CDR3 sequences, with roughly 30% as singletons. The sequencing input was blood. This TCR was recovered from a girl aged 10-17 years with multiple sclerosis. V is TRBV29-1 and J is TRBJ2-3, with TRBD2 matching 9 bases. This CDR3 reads CSVVVAGESDTQYF. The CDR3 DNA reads TGCAGCGTTGTGGTAGCGGGAGAATCAGATACGCAGTATTTT.